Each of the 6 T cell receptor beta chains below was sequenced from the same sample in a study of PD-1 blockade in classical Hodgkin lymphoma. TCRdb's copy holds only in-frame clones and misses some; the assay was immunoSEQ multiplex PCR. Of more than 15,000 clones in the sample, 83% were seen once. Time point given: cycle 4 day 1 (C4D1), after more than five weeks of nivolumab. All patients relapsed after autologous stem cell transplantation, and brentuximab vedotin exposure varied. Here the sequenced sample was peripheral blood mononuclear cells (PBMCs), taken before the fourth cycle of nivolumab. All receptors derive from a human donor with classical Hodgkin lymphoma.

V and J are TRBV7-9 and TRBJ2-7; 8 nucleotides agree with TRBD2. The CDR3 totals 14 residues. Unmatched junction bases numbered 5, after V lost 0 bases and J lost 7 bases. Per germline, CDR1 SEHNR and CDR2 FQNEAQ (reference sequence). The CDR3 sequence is CASSLATPGGEQYF. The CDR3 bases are TGTGCCAGCAGCTTAGCGACCCCGGGGGGGGAGCAGTACTTC.

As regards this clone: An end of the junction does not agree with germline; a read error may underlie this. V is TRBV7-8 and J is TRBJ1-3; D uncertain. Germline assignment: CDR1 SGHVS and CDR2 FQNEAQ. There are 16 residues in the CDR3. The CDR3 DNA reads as TGTGCCAGCAGCTTAGCGAGGGCACCCTCTCGAAACACCATATATTTT. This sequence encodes CASSLARAPSRNTIYF.

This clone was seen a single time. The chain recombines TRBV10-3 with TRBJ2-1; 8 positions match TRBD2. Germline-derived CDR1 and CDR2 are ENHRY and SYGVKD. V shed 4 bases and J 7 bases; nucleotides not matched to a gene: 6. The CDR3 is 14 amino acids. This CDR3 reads CAISATGGANEQFF. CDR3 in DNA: TGTGCCATCAGTGCGACGGGGGGGGCTAATGAGCAGTTCTTC.

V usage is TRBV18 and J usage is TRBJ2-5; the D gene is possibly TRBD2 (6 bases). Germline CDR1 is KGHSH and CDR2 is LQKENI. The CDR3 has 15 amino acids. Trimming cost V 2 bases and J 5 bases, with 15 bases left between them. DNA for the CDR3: TGTGCCAGCTCACCAGGGTCCCAAGGAGGGGAGACCCAGTACTTC. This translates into CASSPGSQGGETQYF.

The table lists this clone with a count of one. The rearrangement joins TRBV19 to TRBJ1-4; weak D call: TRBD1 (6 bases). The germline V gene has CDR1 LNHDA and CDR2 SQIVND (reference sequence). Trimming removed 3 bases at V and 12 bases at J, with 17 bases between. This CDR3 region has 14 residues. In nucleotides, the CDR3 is TGTGCCAGTAGTATTAGCGGGACAATGAGCCAACTGTTTTTT. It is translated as CASSISGTMSQLFF.

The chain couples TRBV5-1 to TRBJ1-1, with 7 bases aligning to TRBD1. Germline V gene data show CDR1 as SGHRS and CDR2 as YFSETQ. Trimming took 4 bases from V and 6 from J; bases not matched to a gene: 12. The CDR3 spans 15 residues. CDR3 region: CASSQITGVGAEAFF. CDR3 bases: TGCGCCAGCAGCCAAATTACAGGGGTTGGCGCTGAAGCTTTCTTT.